This T cell receptor (beta chain) was captured by sequencing in a study of T cells expressing NK-cell markers. Turning to the study itself: Among eight sequenced donors, seven carried HCMV seropositivity while one was seronegative.

Remarks on this clonotype: What it binds is unknown.

UMIs accompanied the 5'RACE template switching by which TCR beta cDNA was made. After re-calling the 5' RACE reads, TCRdb lists one entry per CDR3 protein, DNA absent. The listing records roughly 350,000 distinct CDR3 sequences. Study outcomes and limitations: Certain NKG2C+ T cell clones were expanded, and their HCMV specificity remained unclear.

CDR3 length: 14 amino acids. Germline V gives CDR1 SGHRS, CDR2 YFSETQ. The V and J genes are TRBV5-1 and TRBJ2-5. Source material: blood T cells: a sorted CD56 or NKG2C T cell subset, CD4+ or CD8+ T cells, or bulk PBMC T cells (not recorded which). The receptor was isolated from a man between 18 and 69 years old in good health. CDR3 loop: CASSLANHVETQYF.